This is a list of T cell receptor beta chains from one sample in a study of shared clonotypes between healthy human individuals. Sequencing was performed with immunoSEQ multiplex PCR; in TCRdb, only in-frame clones are kept and a portion is missing. The table records 2 million to 3 million clones, approximately 94% of them present only once. The sample was naive CD4+ T cells from PBMCs. The receptor source for this set is a young man in good health. Some clones in this sample may be carry-over from other donors' samples. The CDR3 runs from the conserved cysteine through the conserved F or W. The D gene is left open where the match is weak. The size field is filled for only some rows; it gives once, few, many or a size class.

TRBJ2-7,TRBD2,TRBV19,.,CASSTQAGAPYEQYF,TGTGCCAGTAGTACCCAAGCGGGAGCACCCTACGAGCAGTACTTC
TRBJ2-7,.,TRBV6-1,.,CASSAGGRYEQYF,TGTGCCAGCAGTGCGGGTGGGAGGTACGAGCAGTACTTC
TRBJ1-2,TRBD1,TRBV4-3,.,CASSQDPTGTYGYTF,TGCGCCAGCAGCCAAGATCCGACAGGGACATATGGCTACACCTTC
TRBJ2-5,TRBD2,TRBV14,once,CASSDRLAGQETQYF,TGTGCCAGCAGCGACCGACTAGCGGGACAAGAGACCCAGTACTTC
TRBJ2-3,TRBD1,TRBV6-6,.,CASRMRGRTDTQYF,TGTGCCAGCCGCATGAGGGGGCGGACAGATACGCAGTATTTT
TRBJ2-1,TRBD1,TRBV5-6,.,CASSYDRVAYNEQFF,TGTGCCAGCAGCTATGACAGGGTAGCTTACAATGAGCAGTTCTTC
TRBJ1-2,.,TRBV7-9,.,CASSLGAGVGYGYTF,TGTGCCAGCAGCTTAGGGGCAGGGGTTGGCTATGGCTACACCTTC
TRBJ1-6,TRBD1,TRBV6-5,.,CASSLNQGATPLHF,TGTGCCAGCAGTCTAAATCAGGGGGCAACACCCCTCCACTTT
TRBJ1-5,TRBD1,TRBV10-2,once,CASRDRGRQPQHF,TGCGCCAGCAGGGACAGGGGGCGGCAGCCCCAGCATTTT
TRBJ1-1,.,TRBV5-1,.,CASNRGTENTEAFF,TGCGCCAGCAACCGAGGGACGGAGAACACTGAAGCTTTCTTT
TRBJ2-3,TRBD1,TRBV18,.,CASSPLQGADTQYF,TGTGCCAGCTCACCACTACAGGGGGCAGATACGCAGTATTTT
TRBJ1-2,.,TRBV28,.,CASSLEPLNYGYTF,TGTGCCAGCAGTCTCGAACCCCTTAACTATGGCTACACCTTC
TRBJ2-7,.,TRBV6-1,.,CASMTLTGYEQYF,TGTGCCAGCATGACCTTAACCGGGTACGAGCAGTACTTC
TRBJ2-2,.,TRBV14,.,CASSRTVGTGELFF,TGTGCCAGCAGCAGGACAGTAGGGACCGGGGAGCTGTTTTTT
TRBJ2-2,.,TRBV7-2,.,CASSLGLALTGELFF,TGTGCCAGCAGCTTAGGTCTAGCGCTCACCGGGGAGCTGTTTTTT
TRBJ2-7,.,TRBV9,.,CASSPEGSSGSYEQYF,TGTGCCAGCAGCCCCGAGGGCTCCTCGGGGTCCTACGAGCAGTACTTC
TRBJ1-4,.,TRBV5-4,once,CASSPGGTTNEKLFF,TGTGCCAGCAGCCCCGGGGGAACAACTAATGAAAAACTGTTTTTT
TRBJ2-7,.,TRBV19,.,CASSIGLGVAYEQYF,TGTGCCAGTAGTATTGGGCTTGGTGTGGCCTACGAGCAGTACTTC
TRBJ1-2,TRBD1,TRBV18,.,CASSSGQAMAGYTF,TGTGCCAGCTCGTCGGGACAGGCTATGGCTGGCTACACCTTC
TRBJ2-6,.,TRBV11-2,.,CASSWDISGANVLTF,TGTGCCAGCAGCTGGGACATCTCTGGGGCCAACGTCCTGACTTTC
TRBJ2-2,TRBD2,TRBV28,.,CASSFGTSGTNTGELFF,TGTGCCAGCAGTTTTGGAACTAGCGGGACGAACACCGGGGAGCTGTTTTTT
TRBJ1-6,.,TRBV11-2,.,CASSLVQGSTSPLHF,TGTGCCAGCAGCTTAGTTCAGGGGTCGACTTCACCCCTCCACTTT
TRBJ1-1,.,TRBV27,few,CASSPWGGNTEAFF,TGTGCCAGCAGCCCCTGGGGGGGGAACACTGAAGCTTTCTTT
TRBJ2-5,TRBD1,TRBV4-2,once,CASSHSDRGRMETQYF,TGTGCCAGCAGCCACTCGGACAGGGGGCGTATGGAGACCCAGTACTTC
TRBJ2-1,TRBD2,TRBV29-1,.,CSVHGGNEQFF,TGCAGCGTCCACGGGGGGAATGAGCAGTTCTTC
TRBJ2-3,TRBD1,TRBV27,.,CASKRDRNTDTQYF,TGTGCCAGCAAAAGGGACAGAAACACAGATACGCAGTATTTT
TRBJ1-2,.,TRBV6-6,.,CASSPDSQSYGYTF,TGTGCCAGCAGCCCCGATTCACAGAGCTATGGCTACACCTTC
TRBJ1-2,.,TRBV7-2,once,CASSFGSLNYGYTF,TGTGCCAGCAGCTTTGGCAGTCTTAACTATGGCTACACCTTC
TRBJ2-5,.,TRBV7-6,.,CASSLFAETQYF,TGTGCCAGCAGCTTATTCGCAGAGACCCAGTACTTC
TRBJ2-1,TRBD2,TRBV7-2,.,CASSLRRTSGFNEQFF,TGTGCCAGCAGCTTAAGGAGGACTAGCGGCTTCAATGAGCAGTTCTTC
TRBJ2-7,.,TRBV5-4,.,CASSIRVEGYEQYF,TGTGCCAGCAGCATCAGAGTAGAAGGCTACGAGCAGTACTTC
TRBJ2-5,TRBD2,TRBV10-2,.,CASRRGLAEETQYF,TGCGCCAGCAGAAGGGGACTAGCGGAAGAGACCCAGTACTTC
TRBJ2-7,.,TRBV6-6,once,CASSRGPHYEQYF,TGTGCCAGCAGTCGGGGGCCTCACTACGAGCAGTACTTC
TRBJ1-2,.,TRBV18,.,CASSEVPAYGYTF,TGTGCCAGCTCCGAGGTGCCCGCCTATGGCTACACCTTC
TRBJ2-2,.,TRBV5-1,.,CASSLEGRGNTGELFF,TGCGCCAGCAGCTTGGAGGGTAGAGGGAACACCGGGGAGCTGTTTTTT
TRBJ2-3,.,TRBV19,.,CASTWGNPTDTQYF,TGTGCCAGTACTTGGGGGAACCCCACAGATACGCAGTATTTT
TRBJ1-2,.,TRBV5-5,.,CASSLDNRGYTF,TGTGCCAGCAGCTTGGATAATCGGGGCTACACCTTC
TRBJ2-7,.,TRBV6-5,.,CASSGRVLGTYEQYF,TGTGCCAGCAGTGGACGGGTTTTAGGAACCTACGAGCAGTACTTC